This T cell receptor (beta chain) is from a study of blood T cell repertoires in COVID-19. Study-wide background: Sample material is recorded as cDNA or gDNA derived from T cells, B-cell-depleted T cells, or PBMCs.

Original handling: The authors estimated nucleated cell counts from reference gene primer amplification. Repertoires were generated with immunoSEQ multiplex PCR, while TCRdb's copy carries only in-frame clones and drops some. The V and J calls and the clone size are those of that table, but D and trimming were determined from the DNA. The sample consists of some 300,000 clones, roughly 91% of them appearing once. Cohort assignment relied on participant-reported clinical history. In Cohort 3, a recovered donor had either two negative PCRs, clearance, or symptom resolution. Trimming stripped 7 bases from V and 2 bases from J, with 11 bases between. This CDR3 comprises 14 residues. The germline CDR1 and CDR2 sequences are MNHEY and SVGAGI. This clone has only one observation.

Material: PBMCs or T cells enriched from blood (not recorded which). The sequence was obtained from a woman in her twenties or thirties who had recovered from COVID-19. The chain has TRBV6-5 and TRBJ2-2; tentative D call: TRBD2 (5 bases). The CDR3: CASKGLLNTGELFF. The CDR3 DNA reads TGTGCCAGCAAAGGACTTCTTAACACCGGGGAGCTGTTTTTT.